The TCR beta chain under discussion was sequenced for a study of cytomegalovirus exposure and HLA in healthy donors. Study conclusions and caveats: Analyzed later, most CMV-associated TCR beta chains appeared HLA-restricted. A reported reduction in N-insertions relative to the roughly 640-donor mean was seen in an Asian-associated ancestry cluster in a later analysis. TCR beta V segments were, for the most part, productive about 87% or about 30% of the time in an earlier analysis.

The CDR3 runs 12 residues. The V gene's germline CDR1 is MNHNS and CDR2 SASEGT. The V gene lost 8 bases and the J gene lost 4 bases, with 11 bases spanning the gap. To note about this clone: As yet, its antigen is unknown.

Use of 60 Vbeta and 13 Jbeta primers characterized the PCR. This table comes from immunoSEQ multiplex PCR, and its TCRdb copy is limited to in-frame clones, with some not included. In the table there are about 120,000 clones, around 75% of which are singletons. The V gene is TRBV6-1, the J gene TRBJ1-2; possibly TRBD1 for D (6 bases). Sequenced: PBMCs. This TCR was sampled from a woman aged 50 to 60 in good health and CMV-seropositive. In DNA, the CDR3 is TGTGCCAGCTCGGACAGTTTCTATGGCTACACCTTC. This translates into CASSDSFYGYTF.